A selection of T cell receptor beta chains follows, all from one sample in a study of T-cell reconstitution after alpha-beta-depleted transplantation in children. TCRdb fed the PCR reads into MiXCR, producing one record per CDR3 protein. The table shows 450,000 to 550,000 distinct CDR3 sequences, with about an eighth occurring only once. This specimen consisted of PBMCs, mostly from graft donor cells, obtained 180 days after TCRalphabeta/CD19-depleted stem cell transplant. The receptors shown here come from a female patient aged 2 to 10 who had a stem cell transplant for aplastic anemia, so the T cells may come from the graft donor. Each CDR3 is given with its conserved first and last residue. D genes are given only for firm matches. The size entry is marked missing in some rows and otherwise reads once, few, many or a size class.

D	size	V	J	DNA	CDR3
-	-	TRBV28	TRBJ1-1	TGTGCCAGCAGTTTTCCCACTGAAGCTTTCTTT	CASSFPTEAFF
TRBD2	many	TRBV5-1	TRBJ2-1	TGCGCCAGCAGCCCCATGAAGGGAGGGGATTTTATGGTTGATGAGCAGTTCTTC	CASSPMKGGDFMVDEQFF
-	once	TRBV11-1	TRBJ2-2	TGTGCCAGCAGCTCCCCGATCGAGGGAGGTACTTACACCGGGGAGCTGTTTTTT	CASSSPIEGGTYTGELFF
-	few	TRBV10-3	TRBJ2-5	TGTGCCATCAGTGAGTCTCGGCAGGTGGGAGAGACCCAGTACTTC	CAISESRQVGETQYF
-	few	TRBV4-2	TRBJ2-3	TGTGCCAGCAGCCAAGATATGGGGCGGGATAGCACAGATACGCAGTATTTT	CASSQDMGRDSTDTQYF
TRBD1	-	TRBV7-8	TRBJ1-3	TGTGCCAGCAGCTTTAGACAGGGTTGGGAAGAAAACACCATATATTTT	CASSFRQGWEENTIYF
-	-	TRBV24-1	TRBJ2-1	TGTGCCACCAGTGACCCCCGTTCTGGACGAGAGCCGTACAATGAGCAGTTCTTC	CATSDPRSGREPYNEQFF
-	few	TRBV11-1	TRBJ2-7	TGTGCCAGCAGCTTCCCTCCGAGACCGGACTACGAGCAGTACTTC	CASSFPPRPDYEQYF
-	few	TRBV30	TRBJ2-2	TGTGCCTGGAGTGTACAACTTAACACCGGGGAGCTGTTTTTT	CAWSVQLNTGELFF
-	few	TRBV18	TRBJ1-5	TGTGCCAGCTCACCACCGGTAGGTGGGGGAAACAATCAGCCCCAGCATTTT	CASSPPVGGGNNQPQHF
-	few	TRBV9	TRBJ2-1	TGTGCCAGCAGCGTAGTAGGAAGGAATGAGCAGTTCTTC	CASSVVGRNEQFF
-	few	TRBV19	TRBJ1-4	TGTGCCAGTAGTATAGAGCTTGAAAAACTGTTTTTT	CASSIELEKLFF
-	few	TRBV29-1	TRBJ2-5	TGCAGCGCTCGGATGAGAGCCACCCACCAAGAGACCCAGTACTTC	CSARMRATHQETQYF
TRBD1	-	TRBV5-1	TRBJ2-3	TGCGCCAGCAGCCTAGGGACAGCAACTAGCACAGATACGCAGTATTTT	CASSLGTATSTDTQYF
-	many	TRBV6-2/TRBV6-3	TRBJ2-1	TGTGCCAGCACCCTCGGTCATAACTTCAATGAGCAGTTCTTC	CASTLGHNFNEQFF
TRBD2	-	TRBV12-3/TRBV12-4	TRBJ2-7	TGTGCCAGCAGTTTATGGGAGGGAGCCTACGAGCAGTACTTC	CASSLWEGAYEQYF
TRBD1	-	TRBV28	TRBJ2-1	TGTGCCAGCAGCGACCGGGACAGGGCCTACAATGAGCAGTTCTTC	CASSDRDRAYNEQFF
-	few	TRBV5-1	TRBJ1-1	TGCGCCAGCAGCTTTTGGGAGGGTGAAGCTTTCTTT	CASSFWEGEAFF
TRBD1	-	TRBV12-3/TRBV12-4	TRBJ2-5	TGTGCCAGCAGTTGGACAGGGGTGGAGACCCAGTACTTC	CASSWTGVETQYF
-	-	TRBV20-1	TRBJ2-1	TGCAGTGCTAGAGCCCCTGGGGCCCTCTCCTACAATGAGCAGTTCTTC	CSARAPGALSYNEQFF
-	-	TRBV10-3	TRBJ2-6	TGTGCCATCAGTGAGTCGAGCGGCGGAAACTCTGGGGCCAACGTCCTGACTTTC	CAISESSGGNSGANVLTF
-	few	TRBV11-1	TRBJ2-2	TGTGCCAGCAGCTTCTTCGGGGAGCTGTTTTTT	CASSFFGELFF
-	few	TRBV28	TRBJ2-5	TGTGCCAGCAGTCAGGGGTCCCAGACCCAGTACTTC	CASSQGSQTQYF
-	few	TRBV29-1	TRBJ2-7	TGCAGCGTCCAACACCAGGGTTCGTCCCACGAGCAGTACTTC	CSVQHQGSSHEQYF
-	many	TRBV20-1	TRBJ1-5	TGCAGTGCAGGGACCAATCAGCCCCAGCATTTT	CSAGTNQPQHF
-	-	TRBV15	TRBJ2-1	TGTGCCACCAGCAGAGATTCGGGGGGCAGTGAGCAGTTCTTC	CATSRDSGGSEQFF
TRBD2	few	TRBV24-1	TRBJ2-1	TGTGCCACCAGTGATTTTGGCGCGGGAGGGATCTACAATGAGCAGTTCTTC	CATSDFGAGGIYNEQFF
-	few	TRBV12-3/TRBV12-4	TRBJ1-2	TGTGCCAGCAGTCACGGGCCAGGGCGGGGAAGGGTCTATGGCTACACCTTC	CASSHGPGRGRVYGYTF
-	-	TRBV28	TRBJ1-4	TGTGCCAGCACTCCCGGGTCGGGGGCGGCTAATGAAAAACTGTTTTTT	CASTPGSGAANEKLFF
-	-	TRBV29-1	TRBJ2-1	TGCAGCGTTGCGGCAAATGGTCAGGGGGACTTATGGAGCTCCTACAATGAGCAGTTCTTC	CSVAANGQGDLWSSYNEQFF
-	few	TRBV4-3	TRBJ2-7	TGCGCCAGCAGCCCATCTCCCGGGCGCTCCTACGAGCAGTACTTC	CASSPSPGRSYEQYF
-	-	TRBV6-4	TRBJ2-4	TGTGCCAGCAGTGAAGGGGGGGGACTAGCCAAAAACATTCAGTACTTC	CASSEGGGLAKNIQYF